This is a list of T cell receptor beta chains from one sample in a study of CD8 T cells in Susac syndrome. Each CDR3 protein gets one entry after TCRdb re-called the immunoSEQ multiplex PCR reads with MiXCR. This sample has roughly 200,000 distinct CDR3 sequences, with just under 95% found just once. Sequencing was performed on CD4+ T cells from PBMCs. The receptors shown here come from a human donor with multiple sclerosis. The CDR3 runs from the conserved cysteine through the conserved F or W. D genes are given only for firm matches. Size is omitted from some rows. Given values are once, few, many or a class for expanded clones.

TGTGCCAGCCGCTCTAATTCACCCCTCCACTTT CASRSNSPLHF TRBV28 NA TRBJ1-6 NA
TGTGCCAGCAGTTTACAGCAAGAGACCCAGTACTTC CASSLQQETQYF TRBV5-1 few TRBJ2-5 NA
TGTGCCAGCAGTGAATCCGGGGTCGACAGGGCCCTCTATGGCTACACCTTC CASSESGVDRALYGYTF TRBV25-1 NA TRBJ1-2 TRBD1
TGCAGTGCTAGTCCCTCCTCAGCGGGGGTGGGAGAGACCCAGTACTTC CSASPSSAGVGETQYF TRBV20-1 once TRBJ2-5 TRBD2
TGTGCCAGCAGTTTTTGGACGAACACCGGGGAGCTGTTTTTT CASSFWTNTGELFF TRBV27 NA TRBJ2-2 NA
TGTGCCAGCAGCCAAGGGACAGGTGGTAACTATGGCTACACCTTC CASSQGTGGNYGYTF TRBV3-1 NA TRBJ1-2 TRBD1
TGCAGTGCTATGGGTACAACCTACAATGAGCAGTTCTTC CSAMGTTYNEQFF TRBV20-1 NA TRBJ2-1 NA
TGCAGTGCCTCGACAGACAATGAGCAGTTCTTC CSASTDNEQFF TRBV20-1 NA TRBJ2-1 NA
TGTGCCACCATGGGACAGGGGGCAGATACGCAGTATTTT CATMGQGADTQYF TRBV24-1 NA TRBJ2-3 TRBD1
TGTGCCAGCAGCTTGACATTGCTGAATGAGCAGTTCTTC CASSLTLLNEQFF TRBV27 NA TRBJ2-1 NA
TGTGCCTTTTCAAGGACAGGAGGAAGCTATGGCTACACCTTC CAFSRTGGSYGYTF TRBV30 once TRBJ1-2 TRBD1
TGCAGTGCTGAGGACAGGGGTTCCTATAATTCACCCCTCCACTTT CSAEDRGSYNSPLHF TRBV20-1 NA TRBJ1-6 TRBD1
TGTGCCAGCAGGCCTACGGGGGGGCGAAACACCGGGGAGCTGTTTTTT CASRPTGGRNTGELFF TRBV9 NA TRBJ2-2 TRBD2
TGTGCCAGCAGCCAAAAGGGACAGATCTATAATTCACCCCTCCACTTT CASSQKGQIYNSPLHF TRBV3-1 NA TRBJ1-6 TRBD1
TGCAGCGTTGAGGGGCAAAGCTATGAGCAGTTCTTC CSVEGQSYEQFF TRBV29-1 NA TRBJ2-1 NA
TGTGCCAGCAGCCTTCTCGCGGTAGAGACCCAGTACTTC CASSLLAVETQYF TRBV3-1 NA TRBJ2-5 NA
TGCAGCGTTGAAGTGGCGGGCAGGGAGACCCAGTACTTC CSVEVAGRETQYF TRBV29-1 NA TRBJ2-5 NA
TGTGCCAGCAGCTTAGATGCGGGGTCGTCCTACGAGCAGTACTTC CASSLDAGSSYEQYF TRBV7-6 NA TRBJ2-7 NA
TGTGCCAGCGGGTCAGACCAAGAGACCCAGTACTTC CASGSDQETQYF TRBV7-6 NA TRBJ2-5 NA
TGTGCCAGTAGTGCGACAGGATTACAAGAGACCCAGTACTTC CASSATGLQETQYF TRBV19 NA TRBJ2-5 NA
TGTGCCAGCAGTTTTCTACGCCCAGAGACCCAGTACTTC CASSFLRPETQYF TRBV12-3/TRBV12-4 NA TRBJ2-5 NA
TGTGCCAGCAGCCAAGTGGTCCTGTACGAGCAGTACTTC CASSQVVLYEQYF TRBV3-1 NA TRBJ2-7 NA
TGCAGCGTACGACAGGGGGGACTCAACGAGCAGTACTTC CSVRQGGLNEQYF TRBV29-1 NA TRBJ2-7 TRBD1
TGCAGTGCTACCCTTGACTTAAACTCCTACGAGCAGTACTTC CSATLDLNSYEQYF TRBV20-1 once TRBJ2-7 NA
TGTGCCAGCAGCTCCGGACTAGCGGGGGGGCTTCATACGCAGTATTTT CASSSGLAGGLHTQYF TRBV7-2 once TRBJ2-3 TRBD2
TGCGCCAGCAGCCAGGAACCAATGACTAGCGGGGGGAGGAATGAGCAGTTCTTC CASSQEPMTSGGRNEQFF TRBV4-1 NA TRBJ2-1 TRBD2
TGTGCCTGGAGCACGGGAAGGGGAAATCAGCCCCAGCATTTT CAWSTGRGNQPQHF TRBV30 NA TRBJ1-5 NA
TGCGCCAGCCCGAAGTTCAGAGGCTGCACCTTC CASPKFRGCTF TRBV23-1 once TRBJ1-2 NA
TGTGCCAGCAGTCTCAGGGGGCTCAACTACGAGCAGTACTTC CASSLRGLNYEQYF TRBV3-1 NA TRBJ2-7 TRBD1
TGTGCTAGCAGCTTAGCGTATACAGCGACCCAGTACTTC CASSLAYTATQYF TRBV7-7 NA TRBJ2-5 NA
TGTGCCAGTAGCCCCTCGGTCAGCGGGGGATACAATGAGCAGTTCTTC CASSPSVSGGYNEQFF TRBV19 NA TRBJ2-1 TRBD2
TGTGCCACTCGACGGAACTACGAGCAGTACTTC CATRRNYEQYF TRBV27 NA TRBJ2-7 NA
TGTGCCTGGACTAGCGGGGTGGAAGCTTTCTTT CAWTSGVEAFF TRBV30 NA TRBJ1-1 NA
TGTGCCAGCAGCTTGGGCGGACAGGGGGCAACAGATACGCAGTATTTT CASSLGGQGATDTQYF TRBV11-1 NA TRBJ2-3 TRBD1
TGCAGTGCCCTGGACAGGGTGGGGGAGACCCAGTACTTC CSALDRVGETQYF TRBV20-1 NA TRBJ2-5 TRBD1
TGTGCCAGCAGCTTCGCGGGGTCCTCCTACAATGAGCAGTTCTTC CASSFAGSSYNEQFF TRBV5-6 NA TRBJ2-1 NA
TGTGCCAGCAGCCAAGACTTCGGGGATACGCAGTATTTT CASSQDFGDTQYF TRBV14 NA TRBJ2-3 NA
TGCAGTGCCCCAAGGACGGCAAAACTGTTTTTT CSAPRTAKLFF TRBV20-1 NA TRBJ1-4 NA
TGTGCCAGCAGCACCTCACCCGATAGCACAGATACGCAGTATTTT CASSTSPDSTDTQYF TRBV7-2 NA TRBJ2-3 NA
TGTGCCAGCACCCTCGCCCAGGGGGCCCGCACAGATACGCAGTATTTT CASTLAQGARTDTQYF TRBV12-3/TRBV12-4 NA TRBJ2-3 TRBD1
TGCGCCAGCAGTCAACCTACTGGACCGAGCCCCAATCAGCCCCAGCATTTT CASSQPTGPSPNQPQHF TRBV23-1 NA TRBJ1-5 NA
TGTGCCAGCAGTGGTGGGTTTCTGGATGGCTACACCTTC CASSGGFLDGYTF TRBV2 NA TRBJ1-2 NA
TGTGCCAGTAGTATTTGGGGGACAGGGCGAGCCTACGAGCAGTACTTC CASSIWGTGRAYEQYF TRBV19 NA TRBJ2-7 TRBD1
TGTGCCAGCAGCTTTCAGGGAATGGAGACCCAGTACTTC CASSFQGMETQYF TRBV13 once TRBJ2-5 NA
TGTGCCAGCACCCTACATCCGAGGAGCAGGGGGAACACTGAAGCTTTCTTT CASTLHPRSRGNTEAFF TRBV6-1 NA TRBJ1-1 NA
TGCAGCGTGGTGGTCCAGGAGACCCAGTACTTC CSVVVQETQYF TRBV20-1 once TRBJ2-5 NA
TGTGCCAGCAGCCGGGAGAGAAGAACCCACGAGCAGTACTTC CASSRERRTHEQYF TRBV2 NA TRBJ2-7 NA
TGCAGCGTCGAGGACTTGGGAGATACGCAGTATTTT CSVEDLGDTQYF TRBV29-1 NA TRBJ2-3 NA
TGTGCCAGCAGCTTAGGTGGGGGTCAGGCAGATACGCAGTATTTT CASSLGGGQADTQYF TRBV7-3 NA TRBJ2-3 NA
TGCAGCGTTGAAGGGGGGCGAGACTATGGCTACACCTTC CSVEGGRDYGYTF TRBV29-1 NA TRBJ1-2 NA
TGCAGCGTTGAAGGGCAGGGGGTTGACGAGCAGTACTTC CSVEGQGVDEQYF TRBV29-1 NA TRBJ2-7 TRBD1
TGTGCCAGCAGTGACTCTAGGTCGCGCAATGAGCAGTTCTTC CASSDSRSRNEQFF TRBV2 NA TRBJ2-1 NA